A single sample gave rise to the 19 T cell receptor beta chains below, sequenced in a study of regulatory T cells in long-lasting Graves disease. Time point reported: newly diagnosed GD, antithyroid drugs for less than 3 months. PBMC-derived RNA was used for the TCR library. In building TCR beta libraries, iRepertoire HTBI primers were used together with Arm-PCR of CDR3 regions. TCRdb re-analysed the multiplex PCR reads in MiXCR, keeping a single row per CDR3 protein. The table records 300,000 to 400,000 distinct CDR3 sequences, over 15% of them present only once. This sample also belongs to another study, concerning T cells in Graves' hyperthyroidism and ophthalmopathy.

The sequencing used peripheral blood mononuclear cells (PBMCs), collected at new diagnosis, from a patient treated with antithyroid drugs. The source is a man in his forties with Graves disease.

This clonotype occurred many times. DNA for the CDR3: TGTGCCAGCAGTTCCCTGGACTTGCGATCCTACAATGAGCAGTTCTTC. Translated: CASSSLDLRSYNEQFF. The chain couples TRBV28 to TRBJ2-1; D perhaps matches TRBD2 (5 bases). The CDR3 runs to 16 residues. With 4 bases removed from V and 1 base from J, the gap between germline ends came to 14 bases. The V gene's germline CDR1 is MDHEN and CDR2 SYDVKM. The complete variable domain, with remaining parts taken from reference TRBV28 and TRBJ2-1, reads DVKVTQSSRYLVKRTGEKVFLECVQDMDHENMFWYRQDPGLGLRLIYFSYDVKMKEKGDIPEGYSVSREKKERFSLILESASTNQTSMYLCASSSLDLRSYNEQFFGPGTRLTVL.

The V gene is TRBV12-3 or TRBV12-4, the J gene TRBJ2-3; 8 bases are shared with TRBD2. With V trimmed by 5 bases and J by 4 bases, 8 bases remained unmatched. This CDR3 is built from 15 residues. The CDR3 region has the DNA TGTGCCAGCAGTCCAACAGCGGGGGCCCCAGATACGCAGTATTTT. This gives the protein CASSPTAGAPDTQYF.

This clonotype was detected many times. V gene TRBV28 combines with J gene TRBJ1-2, with D unclear. The ends were cut back, 3 bases at V and 7 bases at J, with 18 bases in the middle. CDR3 length: 15 residues. Germline CDR1 MDHEN, CDR2 SYDVKM. DNA for the CDR3: TGTGCCAGCAGTTTCTTCACCCGCCGAGCGGGTGGCTACACCTTC. Translated: CASSFFTRRAGGYTF.

Ten or more counts support this clonotype. The rearrangement uses TRBV28 and TRBJ1-6; TRBD1 matches 7 bases. Germline V gene data show CDR1 as MDHEN and CDR2 as SYDVKM. The trim removed 2 bases at V and 2 bases at J, leaving 3 bases unmatched. CDR3 length equals 16 residues. The CDR3 nucleotides are TGTGCCAGCAGTTTAGAGACAGGGCCCTATAATTCACCCCTCCACTTT. This codes for CASSLETGPYNSPLHF.

The sample holds many counts of this clonotype. The chain employs TRBV10-2 and TRBJ1-5; 10 bases are a match to TRBD1. V dropped 2 bases and J dropped 8; count of bases not matched to a gene: 9. Germline V gene lookup returns CDR1 WSHSY and CDR2 SAAADI. This CDR3 has 16 amino acids. The CDR3 loop reads CASSEHGDRGKEPQHF. The CDR3 region has the DNA TGCGCCAGCAGTGAGCATGGGGACAGGGGTAAAGAGCCCCAGCATTTT.

In this sample, this clonotype turned up many times. The chain joins TRBV5-6 to TRBJ2-7; no clear D gene. The CDR3 is 14 amino acids. The V gene lost 0 bases and the J gene lost 5 bases, with 12 bases spanning the gap. CDR1 is SGHDT, CDR2 YYEEEE, per germline. The CDR3 sequence: CASSLAYQIDEQYF. In DNA form, the CDR3 reads TGTGCCAGCAGCTTGGCCTACCAGATCGACGAGCAGTACTTC.

In this sample, this clonotype turned up a few times. The rearrangement uses TRBV27 and TRBJ1-2, with no clear D. The germline V gene has CDR1 MNHEY and CDR2 SMNVEV (reference sequence). The germline V and J ends were trimmed by 5 bases and 8 bases, with 15 bases remaining between them. The CDR3 length is 13 residues. Here the CDR3 reads CASSLDPALGYTF. The DNA of the CDR3 is TGTGCCAGCAGTCTTGACCCCGCCCTCGGCTACACCTTC.

The rearrangement joins TRBV30 to TRBJ1-5; 7 bases line up with TRBD1. The V gene end was trimmed by 3 bases and the J gene end by 3 bases; junction bases not matched to a gene: 5. The CDR3 has 14 residues. Germline loops: CDR1 GTSNPN, CDR2 SVGIG (reference sequence). The CDR3 DNA is TGTGCCTGGAGCGTCGGACAGGACAATCAGCCCCAGCATTTT. It yields the protein CAWSVGQDNQPQHF.

The chain employs TRBV20-1 and TRBJ1-5, with a weak D call TRBD1 (5 bases). The V gene's germline CDR1 is DFQATT and CDR2 SNEGSKA (reference sequence). Trimming took 6 bases from V and 4 from J, leaving 13 bases between them. The CDR3 runs 13 residues. The CDR3: CSASGTENQPQHF. The CDR3, as DNA: TGCAGTGCCAGCGGGACGGAAAATCAGCCCCAGCATTTT.

This clonotype was observed at least ten times. One end of the junction fails to match germline, which may point to a read error. Here the CDR3 DNA reads TGTGCCAGCAGCTCCAGCGGGGGGGCCACAGATACGCAGTATTTT. Translating it yields CASSSSGGATDTQYF. J is TRBJ2-3 and V is TRBV5-1; 10 nucleotides agree with TRBD2. The germline V gene encodes CDR1 SGHRS and CDR2 YFSETQ. The CDR3 sequence is 15 residues long. Variable domain in full (rest from reference TRBV5-1 and TRBJ2-3): KAGVTQTPRYLIKTRGQQVTLSCSPISGHRSVSWYQQTPGQGLQFLFEYFSETQRNKGNFPGRFSGRQFSNSRSEMNVSTLELGDSALYLCASSSSGGATDTQYFGPGTRLTVL.

This clonotype was counted ten times or more. The rearrangement links TRBV10-1 to TRBJ2-3; TRBD1 might be the D (5 bases). CDR1 is WNHNN, CDR2 SYGVQD, per germline (reference sequence). V lost 5 bases and J lost 4, with 10 bases in between. CDR3 length: 13 residues. The CDR3, as DNA: TGCGCCAGCAGTAGGACACCTCCAGATACGCAGTATTTT. Its protein product is CASSRTPPDTQYF.

There are many counts of this clonotype. In DNA, the CDR3 is TGTGCCAGCAGTCCTAGATCCCTACCAGGCTCTGAAGCTTTCTTT. It translates to CASSPRSLPGSEAFF. The chain joins TRBV12-3 or TRBV12-4 to TRBJ1-1; D remains ambiguous. Trimming removed 5 bases at V and 6 bases at J, with 19 bases between. The CDR3 consists of 15 residues.

This clonotype was detected a few times. The chain is built from TRBV20-1 and TRBJ2-5; 7 bases are shared with TRBD1. J lost 5 bases, V lost 2 bases, and 8 bases had no gene match. CDR3 length equals 14 residues. Germline V CDR1 and CDR2: DFQATT, SNEGSKA (reference sequence). The CDR3 DNA sequence: TGCAGTGCTAGAACTGACAGGGTTATTGAGACCCAGTACTTC. Amino acid sequence: CSARTDRVIETQYF.

This clonotype was recorded a few times. The gene calls are TRBV7-9 and TRBJ2-7; D remains unclear. V was pared by 5 bases and J by 2 bases, with 10 bases between. The CDR3 length is 13 residues. Germline V gene sequence: CDR1 SEHNR, CDR2 FQNEAQ (reference sequence). The CDR3 protein is CASSPPGPYEQYF. The CDR3 DNA is TGTGCCAGCAGCCCGCCCGGCCCCTACGAGCAGTACTTC.

This clonotype came up a few times. The genes are TRBV6-1 and TRBJ1-5; D unclear. The V gene's germline CDR1 is MNHNS and CDR2 SASEGT. CDR3 size: 15 residues. The V and J ends lost 5 bases and 3 bases respectively, with 14 bases between them. The CDR3 here is CASSNRGYNNQPQHF. The CDR3 bases are TGTGCCAGCAGTAACCGAGGCTACAACAATCAGCCCCAGCATTTT.

This clonotype was seen repeatedly, ten times or more. The chain links TRBV9 to TRBJ1-1; the match to TRBD1 covers 7 bases. Losses at the gene ends were 0 bases for V and 7 bases for J; bases not matched to a gene: 3. There are 13 residues in the CDR3. Germline-derived CDR1 and CDR2 are SGDLS and YYNGEE. CDR3: CASSVAGGGEAFF. CDR3 nucleotide sequence: TGTGCCAGCAGCGTAGCAGGGGGTGGTGAAGCTTTCTTT.

This clonotype was picked up a small number of times. The rearrangement joins TRBV5-6 to TRBJ2-7, with 7 bases identical to TRBD2. Germline V gene data show CDR1 as SGHDT and CDR2 as YYEEEE. With V trimmed by 2 bases and J by 5 bases, 10 bases remained unmatched. The CDR3 is 15 amino acids. CDR3 in amino acids: CASSFLGGGDDEQYF. CDR3 bases: TGTGCCAGCAGCTTCCTTGGGGGGGGGGACGACGAGCAGTACTTC.

This clonotype was counted only a few times. Just one base apart from a much larger clone, this may be a read error. This rearrangement joins TRBV18 to TRBJ1-1; tentatively, D is TRBD1 (5 bases). CDR1 and CDR2 from the germline V gene are KGHSH and LQKENI. V was clipped by 7 bases and J by 3 bases, with 15 bases between them. The CDR3 is 14 residues long. The CDR3 nucleotides read TGTGCCAGCTTACCCGGGAGAGGGGACACTGAAGCTTTCTTT. Translating gives CASLPGRGDTEAFF. The entire variable domain, with the rest obtained from reference TRBV18 and TRBJ1-1, is as follows: NAGVMQNPRHLVRRRGQEARLRCSPMKGHSHVYWYRQLPEEGLKFMVYLQKENIIDESGMPKERFSAEFPKEGPSILRIQQVVRGDSAAYFCASLPGRGDTEAFFGQGTRLTVV.

The chain uses TRBV6-1 and TRBJ1-4, with 8 bases lining up with TRBD1. There are 16 residues in the CDR3. With 6 bases clipped from V and 1 base from J, the junction kept 7 bases outside the gene matches. The V gene's germline CDR1 is MNHNS and CDR2 SASEGT. CDR3 coding DNA: TGTGCCAGCAGGACAGGACAGGGACTAACTAATGAAAAACTGTTTTTT. It specifies CASRTGQGLTNEKLFF.